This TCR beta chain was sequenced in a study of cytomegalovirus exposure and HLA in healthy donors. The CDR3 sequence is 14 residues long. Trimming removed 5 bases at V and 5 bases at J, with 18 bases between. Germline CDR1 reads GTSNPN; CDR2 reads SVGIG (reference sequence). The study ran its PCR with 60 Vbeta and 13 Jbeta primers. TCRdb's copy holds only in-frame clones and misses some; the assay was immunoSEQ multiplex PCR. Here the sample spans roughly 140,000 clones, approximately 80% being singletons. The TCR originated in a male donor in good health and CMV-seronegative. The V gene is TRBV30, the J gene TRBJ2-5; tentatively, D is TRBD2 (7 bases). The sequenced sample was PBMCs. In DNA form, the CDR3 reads TGTGCCTGGGGGGGGGCCAGGGGTAGCGAGACCCAGTACTTC. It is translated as CAWGGARGSETQYF.